The T cell receptor (beta chain) under discussion was sequenced for a study of cytomegalovirus exposure and HLA in healthy donors. CDR1 and CDR2 (germline): MNHNS, SASEGT. This CDR3 comprises 16 residues. Trimming removed 0 bases at V and 4 bases at J, with 16 bases between. PCR used 60 Vbeta primers and 13 Jbeta primers. Sequenced by immunoSEQ multiplex PCR; TCRdb stores in-frame clones only, minus some. Its table records some 72,000 clones. Study-wide points: CMV serostatus alone was available as immune exposure information.

Notes on this clone: The target antigen is unknown.

The receptor was isolated from a man younger than 40 in good health and CMV-seronegative. Sequencing was carried out using PBMCs. V gene TRBV6-1 combines with J gene TRBJ2-7; maybe TRBD1 (8 bases). CDR3 DNA sequence: TGTGCCAGCAGTGAAGCCGGGAGGACAGGGAAGTACGAGCAGTACTTC. As protein: CASSEAGRTGKYEQYF.